One and the same sample provided the 30 T cell receptor beta chains below, sequenced in a study of vaccination and CD4 T cells after COVID-19. The antigens these receptors bind are not known. Treatment defined: approximately 9-day PBMC culture with coronavirus spike peptide pools or control peptides (ViraFEST assay). Sequenced with the Oncomine TCR Beta short-read assay was DNA taken from cultured CD4+ T cells. TCRdb analysed the PCR reads with MiXCR anew, one entry per CDR3 protein. This sample has over 20,000 distinct CDR3 sequences, with 45% to 60% found just once. Material for sequencing was CD4+ T cells from blood, cultured in vitro. These receptors came from a human donor who had recovered from COVID-19.

The rearrangement links TRBV3-1 to TRBJ1-5, with D unresolved. V lost 2 bases, J lost 6 bases, and 8 bases lay in between. The CDR3 has 13 residues. CDR1 LGHDT and CDR2 YNNKEL come from the germline V gene (reference sequence). CDR3 coding DNA: TGTGCCAGCAGCCAACGGGGAGGTCAGCCCCAGCATTTT. Its translation is CASSQRGGQPQHF. The full variable domain, rest sourced from reference TRBV3-1 and TRBJ1-5, is DTAVSQTPKYLVTQMGNDKSIKCEQNLGHDTMYWYKQDSKKFLKIMFSYNNKELIINETVPNRFSPKSPDKAHLNLHINSLELGDSAVYFCASSQRGGQPQHFGDGTRLSIL.

The sample holds a few counts of this clonotype. V gene TRBV7-9 combines with J gene TRBJ1-1; 8 bases map to TRBD1. The germline V gene has CDR1 SEHNR and CDR2 FQNEAQ (reference sequence). The CDR3 contains 13 residues. The V and J ends lost 2 bases and 4 bases, in that order; junction bases with no gene match: 0. The CDR3 nucleotides read TGTGCCAGCAGCTTAACAGGGGGCACTGAAGCTTTCTTT. It is translated as CASSLTGGTEAFF.

The J gene is TRBJ1-2, the V gene TRBV7-2; D is perhaps TRBD1 (5 bases). The germline V and J ends were trimmed by 4 bases and 4 bases, with 13 bases remaining between them. The CDR3 runs to 14 residues. Germline-derived CDR1 and CDR2 are SGHTA and FQGNSA. The CDR3: CASSSGSDFYGYTF. The CDR3 DNA sequence: TGTGCCAGCAGCTCAGGGTCGGATTTCTATGGCTACACCTTC.

V and J are TRBV20-1 and TRBJ2-1, with D uncertain. The CDR3 spans 13 residues. Trimming stripped 5 bases from V and 0 bases from J, with 8 bases between. The germline CDR1 and CDR2 sequences are DFQATT and SNEGSKA (reference sequence). CDR3: CSAYFSSYNEQFF. Here the CDR3 DNA reads TGCAGTGCTTACTTTAGCTCCTACAATGAGCAGTTCTTC.

This rearrangement joins TRBV6-5 to TRBJ1-5; D ambiguous. Trimming took off 0 bases at V and 4 bases at J, with 7 bases between the two ends. The germline CDR1 and CDR2 sequences are MNHEY and SVGAGI. The CDR3 totals 14 residues. This CDR3 is CASSYSAENQPQHF. The CDR3 DNA sequence: TGTGCCAGCAGTTACTCGGCAGAGAATCAGCCCCAGCATTTT.

This clonotype was seen once. The CDR3, as DNA: TGTGCCAGCAGCTCCTTCACAGATACGCAGTATTTT. It specifies CASSSFTDTQYF. This chain connects TRBV7-2 to TRBJ2-3; D gene ambiguous. The CDR3 loop spans 12 amino acids. Trimming removed 4 bases at V and 2 bases at J, with 4 bases between. Germline V gene lookup returns CDR1 SGHTA and CDR2 FQGNSA.

The rearrangement links TRBV7-9 to TRBJ1-1, with D possibly matching TRBD1 (5 bases). Germline V gene sequence: CDR1 SEHNR, CDR2 FQNEAQ (reference sequence). Trimming removed 5 bases at V and 9 bases at J, with 13 bases between. This CDR3 contains 12 residues. The CDR3: CASSGAAPKAFF. In nucleotides, the CDR3 is TGTGCCAGCAGCGGGGCTGCTCCTAAAGCTTTCTTT.

The chain recombines TRBV19 with TRBJ1-5; D gene unclear. Germline V gene sequence: CDR1 LNHDA, CDR2 SQIVND (reference sequence). The V gene lost 6 bases and the J gene lost 3 bases, with 12 bases spanning the gap. This CDR3 has 14 residues. The CDR3, as DNA: TGTGCCAGTAGGACCCTCGTCCTCAATCAGCCCCAGCATTTT. Translated, it gives CASRTLVLNQPQHF.

This clonotype was seen a handful of times. The V and J genes are TRBV20-1 and TRBJ2-3; maybe TRBD2 (7 bases). The V and J ends lost 5 bases and 1 base respectively, with 16 bases between them. Per germline, CDR1 DFQATT and CDR2 SNEGSKA (reference sequence). This CDR3 is 15 amino acids long. The CDR3 DNA reads as TGCAGTGCTGGGGGGGGCCCGGGAGGCACAGATACGCAGTATTTT. This gives the protein CSAGGGPGGTDTQYF.

This clonotype appeared a single time. The rearrangement uses TRBV20-1 and TRBJ2-7; D could derive from TRBD1 or TRBD2 (5 bases each). This CDR3 has 13 amino acids. The V end was cut by 3 bases, the J end by 2 bases, with 11 bases between. The V gene's germline CDR1 is DFQATT and CDR2 SNEGSKA (reference sequence). CDR3 sequence: CSARSREPYEQYF. The CDR3, as DNA: TGCAGTGCTAGGTCCAGGGAGCCCTACGAGCAGTACTTC.

This clonotype was observed a handful of times. The chain has TRBV4-3 and TRBJ1-1, with a tentative D call TRBD1 (5 bases). The germline V gene encodes CDR1 LGHNA and CDR2 YSLEER. Trimming removed 0 bases from V and 6 bases from J, with 14 bases in between. This CDR3 is built from 15 residues. As DNA, the CDR3 is TGCGCCAGCAGCCAAGAAGCCCAGGGTGGGGCTGAAGCTTTCTTT. It yields the protein CASSQEAQGGAEAFF.

The chain uses TRBV6-1 and TRBJ2-7; D possibly corresponds to TRBD1 (6 bases). Germline CDR1 MNHNS, CDR2 SASEGT. V lost 11 bases and J lost 4, with 24 bases in between. The CDR3 covers 15 residues. For the CDR3, the DNA is TGTGCCGCCGCAAGGGGGTTTATGGCGGAATACGAGCAGTACTTC. Its protein product is CAAARGFMAEYEQYF.

This clonotype is labeled as medium-sized. The rearrangement links TRBV2 to TRBJ1-2, with 9 bases that match TRBD1. The CDR3 covers 16 residues. Trimming removed 4 bases from V and 2 bases from J; junction bases left unmatched: 8. CDR1 is SNHLY, CDR2 FYNNEI, per germline. The CDR3 region is CASSGTGVPSNYGYTF. CDR3 DNA sequence: TGTGCCAGCAGTGGGACAGGGGTCCCCTCCAACTATGGCTACACCTTC.

In regard to this clonotype: Sequence at one end of the junction differs from germline and may be a read error. J is TRBJ1-6 and V is TRBV20-1; D may be TRBD1 (5 bases). Germline V lookup: CDR1 DFQATT, CDR2 SNEGSKA (reference sequence). The CDR3 length is 13 residues. The CDR3 DNA reads as TGCAGTGCCATAACGGGGCTAAATTCACCCCCCCACTTT. It yields the protein CSAITGLNSPPHF.

The chain carries TRBV6-1 and TRBJ2-1; weak D call: TRBD2 (6 bases). CDR1 MNHNS and CDR2 SASEGT come from the germline V gene. V shed 6 bases and J shed 11 bases, with 17 bases lying between them. The CDR3 contains 13 residues. Here the CDR3 reads CASRGLSREQQFF. The DNA of the CDR3 is TGTGCCAGCAGAGGACTAAGCCGGGAACAGCAGTTCTTC.

The chain uses TRBV27 and TRBJ2-6, with D unresolved. This CDR3 is 14 amino acids long. Trimming cost V 3 bases and J 0 bases, with 3 bases left between them. Germline CDR1 MNHEY, CDR2 SMNVEV (reference sequence). The CDR3 sequence is CASSFSSGANVLTF. In DNA form, the CDR3 reads TGTGCCAGCAGTTTCAGCTCTGGGGCCAACGTCCTGACTTTC. The whole variable domain, remainder taken from reference TRBV27 and TRBJ2-6, is EAQVTQNPRYLITVTGKKLTVTCSQNMNHEYMSWYRQDPGLGLRQIYYSMNVEVTDKGDVPEGYKVSRKEKRNFPLILESPSPNQTSLYFCASSFSSGANVLTFGAGSRLTVL.

CDR3 protein: CASSQVLDTYEQFF. The CDR3 DNA reads TGTGCCAGCAGCCAAGTTTTGGATACCTATGAGCAGTTCTTC. The genes are TRBV3-1 and TRBJ2-1; D remains unclear. The V gene lost 1 base and the J gene lost 8 bases, with 12 bases spanning the gap. Germline V CDR1 and CDR2: LGHDT, YNNKEL (reference sequence). The CDR3 sequence is 14 residues long.

This clonotype has a handful of counts. A junction end diverges from the germline sequence, so it may reflect a read error. The chain carries TRBV7-2 and TRBJ1-1; possible D gene TRBD1, 5 bases. Looked up from germline, CDR1 is SGHTA and CDR2 is FQGNSA. This CDR3 spans 14 amino acids. The CDR3: CASSLGGQDRRGIF. CDR3 nucleotide sequence: TGTGCCAGCAGCTTAGGGGGCCAGGACCGGCGGGGGATCTTT.

The rearrangement joins TRBV20-1 to TRBJ2-7, with D perhaps TRBD2 (5 bases). This CDR3 comprises 13 residues. Trimming pared 0 bases from V and 7 bases from J, leaving 13 bases between. Germline CDR1 DFQATT, CDR2 SNEGSKA (reference sequence). CDR3 protein: CSARDPSGEEQYF. The CDR3 DNA follows: TGCAGTGCTAGAGATCCCTCCGGGGAAGAGCAGTACTTC.

The CDR3 DNA follows: TGTGCCAGCAGCTTGGGGGGGGAAGCTTTCTTT. Translated, it gives CASSLGGEAFF. The V call is TRBV5-4, the J call TRBJ1-1, with D tentatively TRBD1 (5 bases). This CDR3 comprises 11 residues. In germline, CDR1 is SGHNT, CDR2 YYREEE (reference sequence). Trimming removed 0 bases from V and 8 bases from J, with 5 bases in between.

The chain has TRBV20-1 and TRBJ2-1, with D uncertain. This CDR3 is built from 12 residues. Germline V gene data show CDR1 as DFQATT and CDR2 as SNEGSKA (reference sequence). V was cut by 4 bases and J by 6 bases, with 10 bases left in between. DNA of the CDR3: TGCAGTGCTACGCGCCTTGGCAATGAGCAGTTCTTC. This gives the protein CSATRLGNEQFF.

This clonotype showed up just a few times. The chain combines TRBV7-9 with TRBJ1-1; no clear D. The CDR3 runs to 14 residues. Germline V gives CDR1 SEHNR, CDR2 FQNEAQ (reference sequence). Trimming removed 1 base from V and 4 bases from J, with 10 bases in between. The CDR3 sequence: CASSLEGGSTEAFF. CDR3 sequence (DNA): TGTGCCAGCAGCTTAGAGGGAGGGAGCACTGAAGCTTTCTTT.

The chain is built from TRBV11-2 and TRBJ2-1, with 8 bases aligning to TRBD2. The CDR3 extends over 18 amino acids. Losses at the gene ends were 1 base for V and 9 bases for J; bases not matched to a gene: 17. CDR1 is SGHAT and CDR2 is FQNNGV in the germline V gene. The CDR3: CASSLASLVTSDRGEQFF. As DNA, the CDR3 is TGTGCCAGCAGCTTAGCAAGTTTGGTGACTAGCGACCGGGGTGAGCAGTTCTTC.

The chain has TRBV20-1 and TRBJ2-7, with D possibly being TRBD2 (5 bases). The CDR3 has 14 residues. The V gene lost 4 bases and the J gene lost 4 bases, with 17 bases spanning the gap. In germline, CDR1 is DFQATT, CDR2 SNEGSKA (reference sequence). DNA for the CDR3: TGCAGTGCTACCCCTTTGAGGGTACCTTACGAGCAGTACTTC. Translation gives CSATPLRVPYEQYF.

This clonotype was detected once. This chain links TRBV6-2 or TRBV6-3 with TRBJ2-1, with TRBD1 identical over 9 bases. CDR3 length: 17 amino acids. Germline loops: CDR1 MNHEY, CDR2 SVGEGT. V dropped 4 bases and J dropped 2; count of bases not matched to a gene: 9. For the CDR3, the DNA is TGTGCCAGCAGTTCGACCCGGGACAGGGCCCCCTACAATGAGCAGTTCTTC. Protein: CASSSTRDRAPYNEQFF.

This clonotype appeared a few times. The chain uses TRBV7-2 and TRBJ2-2; 10 nucleotides align to TRBD1. This CDR3 has 15 amino acids. The trim removed 5 bases at V and 6 bases at J, leaving 6 bases unmatched. Germline V gene sequence: CDR1 SGHTA, CDR2 FQGNSA. CDR3 protein: CASSLGTGEAGELFF. The CDR3 DNA reads TGTGCCAGCAGCCTAGGGACAGGGGAAGCCGGGGAGCTGTTTTTT. The variable domain in full, completed from reference TRBV7-2 and TRBJ2-2, reads GAGVSQSPSNKVTEKGKDVELRCDPISGHTALYWYRQSLGQGLEFLIYFQGNSAPDKSGLPSDRFSAERTGGSVSTLTIQRTQQEDSAVYLCASSLGTGEAGELFFGEGSRLTVL.

This clonotype was seen a handful of times. The chain uses TRBV6-2 or TRBV6-3 and TRBJ2-7, with D unclear. V shed 2 bases and J shed 5 bases, with 10 bases lying between them. The length of the CDR3 is 13 residues. CDR1 MNHEY and CDR2 SVGEGT come from the germline V gene. The CDR3 loop reads CASSYPSADEQYF. The CDR3 nucleotides read TGTGCCAGCAGTTACCCCAGCGCGGACGAGCAGTACTTC.

V gene TRBV5-1 combines with J gene TRBJ2-5, with TRBD2 as a possible D gene (7 bases). Trimming pared 4 bases from V and 4 bases from J, leaving 17 bases between. CDR3 length equals 15 residues. Germline CDR1 is SGHRS and CDR2 is YFSETQ. The CDR3 DNA is TGCGCCAGCAGCCGTAGGGGGGGGTTTGGAGAGACCCAGTACTTC. It yields the protein CASSRRGGFGETQYF.

This clonotype was counted between two and nine times. CDR3 sequence reads: CASSFAGGGNEKLFF. The CDR3 DNA sequence: TGTGCCAGCAGTTTTGCGGGAGGAGGGAATGAAAAACTGTTTTTT. The V gene is TRBV28, the J gene TRBJ1-4, with D unresolved. V was trimmed by 3 bases and J by 5 bases, leaving 13 bases between them. CDR1 MDHEN and CDR2 SYDVKM come from the germline V gene. This CDR3 has 15 residues. The full variable domain, with the rest looked up from reference TRBV28 and TRBJ1-4, is DVKVTQSSRYLVKRTGEKVFLECVQDMDHENMFWYRQDPGLGLRLIYFSYDVKMKEKGDIPEGYSVSREKKERFSLILESASTNQTSMYLCASSFAGGGNEKLFFGSGTQLSVL.

The V and J genes are TRBV5-4 and TRBJ1-2; no definite D call. CDR3 length equals 11 residues. Trimming removed 6 bases at V and 8 bases at J, with 11 bases between. Looked up from germline, CDR1 is SGHNT and CDR2 is YYREEE (reference sequence). CDR3 in DNA: TGTGCCAGCACCCGAGGGTCCGGCTACACCTTC. It specifies CASTRGSGYTF.